Listed here is a single TCR beta chain. This CDR3 has 16 amino acids. Germline CDR1 and CDR2: SGHTS and YDEGEE. With V trimmed by 0 bases and J by 1 base, 6 bases remained unmatched. As processed by the authors: Estimates of nucleated cell counts were drawn from the amplification of reference gene primers. Produced via immunoSEQ multiplex PCR; TCRdb's table is partial and in-frame only. From that table come the V and J calls and clone size; the DNA was used to work out D and trimming. Among under 95,000 clones listed, roughly 78% were seen once. The record originates from a study of blood T cell repertoires in COVID-19. About the research overall: Samples came from the United States, Italy and Spain, spanning acute and convalescent COVID-19. In each case, the material was cDNA or gDNA derived from T cells, B-cell-depleted T cells, or PBMCs.

The receptor comes from a man between 60 and 70 years old with active or convalescent COVID-19. The sample taken for sequencing was peripheral blood. V usage is TRBV5-8 and J usage is TRBJ2-7; 8 nucleotides line up with TRBD1. CDR3 coding DNA: TGTGCCAGCAGCTTGGCCGGCGGGACAGGTTCCTACGAGCAGTACTTC. Protein: CASSLAGGTGSYEQYF. The whole variable domain, remainder taken from reference TRBV5-8 and TRBJ2-7, is EAGVTQSPTHLIKTRGQQATLRCSPISGHTSVYWYQQALGLGLQFLLWYDEGEERNRGNFPPRFSGRQFPNYSSELNVNALELEDSALYLCASSLAGGTGSYEQYFGPGTRLTVT.